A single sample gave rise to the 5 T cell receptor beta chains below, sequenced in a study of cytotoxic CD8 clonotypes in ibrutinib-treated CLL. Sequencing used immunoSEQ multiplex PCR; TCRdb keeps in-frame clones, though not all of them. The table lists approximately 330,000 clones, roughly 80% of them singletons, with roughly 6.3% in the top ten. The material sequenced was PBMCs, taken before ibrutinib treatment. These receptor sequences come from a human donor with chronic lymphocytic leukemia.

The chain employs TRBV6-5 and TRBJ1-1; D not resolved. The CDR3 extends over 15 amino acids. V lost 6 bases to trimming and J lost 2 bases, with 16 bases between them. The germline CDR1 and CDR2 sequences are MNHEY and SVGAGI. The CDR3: CASRKLRQINTEAFF. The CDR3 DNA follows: TGTGCCAGCAGGAAGTTGCGGCAGATAAACACTGAAGCTTTCTTT.

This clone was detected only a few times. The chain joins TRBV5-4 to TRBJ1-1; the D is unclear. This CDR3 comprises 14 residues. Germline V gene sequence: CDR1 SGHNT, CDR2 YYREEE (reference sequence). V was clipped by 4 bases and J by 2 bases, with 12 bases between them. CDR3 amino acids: CASSLGITNTEAFF. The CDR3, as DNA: TGTGCCAGCAGCCTAGGGATAACAAACACTGAAGCTTTCTTT.

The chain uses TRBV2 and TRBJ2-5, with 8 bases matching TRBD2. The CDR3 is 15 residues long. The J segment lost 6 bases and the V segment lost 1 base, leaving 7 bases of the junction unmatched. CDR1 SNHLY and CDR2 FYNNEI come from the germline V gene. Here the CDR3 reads CASSEGGSGIKTQYF. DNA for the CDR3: TGTGCCAGCAGTGAAGGGGGTAGCGGGATAAAGACCCAGTACTTC.

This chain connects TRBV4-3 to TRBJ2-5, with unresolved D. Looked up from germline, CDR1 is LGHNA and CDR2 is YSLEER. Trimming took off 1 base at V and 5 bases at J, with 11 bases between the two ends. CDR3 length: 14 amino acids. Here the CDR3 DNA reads TGCGCCAGCAGCCAAGGCCCGTTAACGGAGACCCAGTACTTC. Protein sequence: CASSQGPLTETQYF.

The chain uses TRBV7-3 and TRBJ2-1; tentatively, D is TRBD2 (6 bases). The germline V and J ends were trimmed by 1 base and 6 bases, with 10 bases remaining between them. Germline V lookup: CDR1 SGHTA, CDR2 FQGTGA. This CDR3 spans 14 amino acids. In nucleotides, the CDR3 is TGTGCCAGCAGCTTAAGCGGGATAAGCAATGAGCAGTTCTTC. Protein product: CASSLSGISNEQFF.